This T cell receptor (beta chain) was obtained from a study of T cell changes during pregnancy in multiple sclerosis. Sequenced by immunoSEQ multiplex PCR; TCRdb stores in-frame clones only, minus some. This table holds tens of thousands of clones, roughly 92% found once. The CDR3 is 16 residues long. In germline, CDR1 is SGHTS, CDR2 YDEGEE. With 0 bases removed from V and 3 bases from J, the gap between germline ends came to 13 bases. The TCR sequence derives from a female donor with multiple sclerosis, enrolled in a pregnancy study. This chain connects TRBV5-8 to TRBJ1-5; D is unresolved. The sequencing here drew on peripheral blood, taken in the second trimester of pregnancy. DNA for the CDR3: TGTGCCAGCAGCTTGGGCGTGCACACTACCAATCAGCCCCAGCATTTT. Its protein is CASSLGVHTTNQPQHF.